This TCR beta chain was found in a study of T cells expressing NK-cell markers. The wider study: Among the eight sequenced donors, seven tested HCMV-seropositive and one tested seronegative. Findings of the study overall: Once again these clonotypes came out on top in the CD3+CD56-NKG2C+ fraction of a few donors.

From the 5' RACE reads, TCRdb lists one entry per CDR3 protein and no DNA. Here the sample table reports roughly 430,000 distinct CDR3 sequences. As to this clonotype: The antigen remains undetermined.

The CDR3 covers 13 residues. The germline gives CDR1 KGHDR, CDR2 SFDVKD. The specimen sequenced was blood T cells: a sorted CD56 or NKG2C T cell subset, CD4+ or CD8+ T cells, or bulk PBMC T cells (not recorded which). V and J are TRBV24-1 and TRBJ1-2. This receptor was identified in a woman between 18 and 70 years old in good health. The CDR3 sequence is CATSVSRNYGYTF.